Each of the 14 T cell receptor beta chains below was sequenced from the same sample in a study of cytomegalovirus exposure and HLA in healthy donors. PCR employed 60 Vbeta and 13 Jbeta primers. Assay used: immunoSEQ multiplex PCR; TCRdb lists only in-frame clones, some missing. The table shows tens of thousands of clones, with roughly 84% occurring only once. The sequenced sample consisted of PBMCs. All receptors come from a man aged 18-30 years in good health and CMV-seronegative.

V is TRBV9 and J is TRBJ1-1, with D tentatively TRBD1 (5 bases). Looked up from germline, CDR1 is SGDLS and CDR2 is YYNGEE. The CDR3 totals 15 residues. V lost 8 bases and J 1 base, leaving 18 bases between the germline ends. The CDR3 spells CASFLWLGGNTEAFF. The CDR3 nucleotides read TGTGCCAGTTTCCTTTGGCTGGGGGGGAACACTGAAGCTTTCTTT.

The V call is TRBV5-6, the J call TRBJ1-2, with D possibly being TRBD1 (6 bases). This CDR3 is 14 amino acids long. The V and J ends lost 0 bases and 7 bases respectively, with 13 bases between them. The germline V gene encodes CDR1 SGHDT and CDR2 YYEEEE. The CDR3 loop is CASSLAPGVAGYTF. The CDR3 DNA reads TGTGCCAGCAGCTTGGCACCAGGGGTTGCTGGCTACACCTTC.

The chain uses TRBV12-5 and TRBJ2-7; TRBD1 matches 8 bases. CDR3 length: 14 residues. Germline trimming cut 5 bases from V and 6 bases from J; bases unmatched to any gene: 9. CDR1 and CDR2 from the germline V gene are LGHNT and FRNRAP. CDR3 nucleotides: TGTGCTAGTGGTCTCAGGACAGGGAGTGCCGAGCAGTACTTC. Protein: CASGLRTGSAEQYF.

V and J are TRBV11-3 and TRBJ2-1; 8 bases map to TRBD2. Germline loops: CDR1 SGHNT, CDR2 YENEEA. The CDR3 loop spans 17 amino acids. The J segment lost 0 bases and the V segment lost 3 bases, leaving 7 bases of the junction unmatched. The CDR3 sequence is CASSFGGREASYNEQFF. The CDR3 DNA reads TGTGCCAGCAGCTTCGGCGGGCGGGAGGCCTCCTACAATGAGCAGTTCTTC. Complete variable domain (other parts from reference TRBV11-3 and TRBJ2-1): EAGVVQSPRYKIIEKKQPVAFWCNPISGHNTLYWYLQNLGQGPELLIRYENEEAVDDSQLPKDRFSAERLKGVDSTLKIQPAELGDSAVYLCASSFGGREASYNEQFFGPGTRLTVL.

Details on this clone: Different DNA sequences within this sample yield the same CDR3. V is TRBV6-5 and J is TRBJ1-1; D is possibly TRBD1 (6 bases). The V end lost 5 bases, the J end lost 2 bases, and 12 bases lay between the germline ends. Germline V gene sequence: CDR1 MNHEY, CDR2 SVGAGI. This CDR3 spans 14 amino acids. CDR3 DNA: TGTGCCAGCAGTCGTACAGGGCTTAACACTGAAGCTTTCTTT. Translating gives CASSRTGLNTEAFF.

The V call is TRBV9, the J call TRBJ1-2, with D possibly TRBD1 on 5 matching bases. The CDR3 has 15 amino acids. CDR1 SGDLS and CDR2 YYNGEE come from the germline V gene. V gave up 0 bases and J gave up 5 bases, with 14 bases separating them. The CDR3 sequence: CASSVARGAGYGYTF. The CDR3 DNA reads TGTGCCAGCAGCGTAGCTAGAGGGGCGGGGTATGGCTACACCTTC.

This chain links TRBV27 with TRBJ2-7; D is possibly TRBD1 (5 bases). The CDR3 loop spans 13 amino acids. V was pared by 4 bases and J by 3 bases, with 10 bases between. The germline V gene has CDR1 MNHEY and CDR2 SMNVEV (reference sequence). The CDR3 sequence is CASSSAGYYEQYF. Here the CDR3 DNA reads TGTGCCAGCAGTTCCGCAGGGTACTACGAGCAGTACTTC.

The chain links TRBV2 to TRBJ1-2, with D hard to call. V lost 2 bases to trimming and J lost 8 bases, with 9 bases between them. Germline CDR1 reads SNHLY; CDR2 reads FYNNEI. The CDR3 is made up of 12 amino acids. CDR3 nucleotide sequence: TGTGCCAGCAGTGAACGTCTCGGGGGCTACACCTTC. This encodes CASSERLGGYTF.

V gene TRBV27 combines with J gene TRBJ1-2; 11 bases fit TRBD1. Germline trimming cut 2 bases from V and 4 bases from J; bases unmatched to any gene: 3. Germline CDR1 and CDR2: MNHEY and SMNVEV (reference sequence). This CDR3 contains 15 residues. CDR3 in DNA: TGTGCCAGCAGTTTAGGGACAGGGGGTCTCTATGGCTACACCTTC. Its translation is CASSLGTGGLYGYTF.

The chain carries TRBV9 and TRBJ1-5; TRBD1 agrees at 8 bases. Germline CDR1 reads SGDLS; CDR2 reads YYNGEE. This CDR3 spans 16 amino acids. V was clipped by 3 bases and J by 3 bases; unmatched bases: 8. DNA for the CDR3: TGTGCCAGCAGCGGGGGTACAGGGGGGCCCAATCAGCCCCAGCATTTT. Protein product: CASSGGTGGPNQPQHF.

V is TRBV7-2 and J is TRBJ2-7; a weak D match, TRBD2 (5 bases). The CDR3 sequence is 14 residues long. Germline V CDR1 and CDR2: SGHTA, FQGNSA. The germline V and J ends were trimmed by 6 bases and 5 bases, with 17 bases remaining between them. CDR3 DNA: TGTGCCAGCAGTGGTGGGCTAGCTGGTAACGAGCAGTACTTC. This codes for CASSGGLAGNEQYF.

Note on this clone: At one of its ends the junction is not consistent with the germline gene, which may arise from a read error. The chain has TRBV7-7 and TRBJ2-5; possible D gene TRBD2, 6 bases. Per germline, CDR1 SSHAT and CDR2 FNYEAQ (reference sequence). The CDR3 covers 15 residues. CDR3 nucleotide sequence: TGTGCTAGCAGCTCCAAGGGCGGGGCTGATTCGCCCCAGTACTTC. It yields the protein CASSSKGGADSPQYF.

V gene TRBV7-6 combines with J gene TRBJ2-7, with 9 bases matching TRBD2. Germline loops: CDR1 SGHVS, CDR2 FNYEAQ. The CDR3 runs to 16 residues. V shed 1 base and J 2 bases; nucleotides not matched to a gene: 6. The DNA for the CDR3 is TGTGCCAGCAGCTTAGAGGGTAGCGGGGGAGCCTACGAGCAGTACTTC. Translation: CASSLEGSGGAYEQYF.

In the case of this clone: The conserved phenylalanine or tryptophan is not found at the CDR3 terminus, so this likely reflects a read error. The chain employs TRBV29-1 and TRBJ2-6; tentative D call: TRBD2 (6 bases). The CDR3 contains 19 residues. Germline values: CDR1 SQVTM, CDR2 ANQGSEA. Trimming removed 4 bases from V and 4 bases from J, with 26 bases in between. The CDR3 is CSVGDFRDGTFGGANVLTV. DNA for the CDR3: TGCAGCGTTGGGGACTTCCGGGACGGGACTTTTGGGGGGGCCAACGTCCTGACTGTC.